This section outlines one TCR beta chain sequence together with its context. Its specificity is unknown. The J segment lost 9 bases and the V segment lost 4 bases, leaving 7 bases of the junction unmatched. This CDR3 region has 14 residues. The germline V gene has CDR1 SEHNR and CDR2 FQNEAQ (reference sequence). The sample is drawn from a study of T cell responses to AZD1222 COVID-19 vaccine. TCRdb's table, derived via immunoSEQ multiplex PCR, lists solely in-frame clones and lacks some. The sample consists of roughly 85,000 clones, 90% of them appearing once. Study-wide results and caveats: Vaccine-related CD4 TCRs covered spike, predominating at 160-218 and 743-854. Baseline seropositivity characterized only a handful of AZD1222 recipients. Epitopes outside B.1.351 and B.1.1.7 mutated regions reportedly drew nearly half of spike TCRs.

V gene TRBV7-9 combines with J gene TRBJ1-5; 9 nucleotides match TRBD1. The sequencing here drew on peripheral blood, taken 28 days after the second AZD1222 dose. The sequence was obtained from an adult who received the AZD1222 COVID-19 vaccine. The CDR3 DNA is TGTGCCAGCAGCTCGGGACAGGGCCAGAGGCCCCAGCATTTT. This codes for CASSSGQGQRPQHF.